What follows describes a single TCR beta chain. The antigen is unknown. Other nucleotide sequences from this sample produce the same CDR3. This sample is part of a study of T cell responses to AZD1222 COVID-19 vaccine. V trimming: 4 bases; J trimming: 4 bases; junction bases outside the gene matches: 3. Germline V gene lookup returns CDR1 SGHRS and CDR2 YFSETQ. The CDR3 spans 14 residues. Findings and limits, study-wide: Spike-specific TCR depth and breadth grew after two AZD1222 doses. White British people made up most donors, females outnumbered males, and clonal diversity was possibly underestimated.

Using immunoSEQ multiplex PCR, the repertoire was profiled, and TCRdb retains in-frame clones only, with some absent. The sample lists under 300,000 clones, roughly 93% occurring once. This specimen was peripheral blood, taken on day 0 of AZD1222 vaccination. This receptor was obtained from an adult in good health. The V call is TRBV5-1, the J call TRBJ1-5, with TRBD1 identical over 9 bases. The CDR3 bases are TGCGCCAGCAGCCCCGGACAGGGGAATCAGCCCCAGCATTTT. Amino acid sequence: CASSPGQGNQPQHF.